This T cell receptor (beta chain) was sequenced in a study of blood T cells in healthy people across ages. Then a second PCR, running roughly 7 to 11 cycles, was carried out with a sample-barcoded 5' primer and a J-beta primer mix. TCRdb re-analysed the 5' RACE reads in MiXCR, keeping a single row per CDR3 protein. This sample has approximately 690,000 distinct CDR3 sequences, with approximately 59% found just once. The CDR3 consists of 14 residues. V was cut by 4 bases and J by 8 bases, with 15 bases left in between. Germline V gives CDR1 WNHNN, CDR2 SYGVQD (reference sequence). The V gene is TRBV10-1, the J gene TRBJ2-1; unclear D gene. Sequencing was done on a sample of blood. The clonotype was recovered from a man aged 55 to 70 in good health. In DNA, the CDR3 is TGCGCCAGCAGTGGAGCCCCCCTCGGGTATGAGCAGTTCTTC. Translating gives CASSGAPLGYEQFF.